Listed here is a single T cell receptor (beta chain). Its antigen is unknown. The data are from a study of cytomegalovirus exposure and HLA in healthy donors. Study-wide findings and caveats: The authors later linked a missense DCLRE1C variant to TCR beta V- and J-gene trimming.

The primer mix had 60 Vbeta and 13 Jbeta primers. Sequenced by immunoSEQ multiplex PCR; TCRdb stores in-frame clones only, minus some. The sample contains around 90,000 clones, 65% of which appear only once. The receptor comes from a boy younger than 18 in good health and CMV-seropositive. The sequenced sample was PBMCs.

The CDR3 region has the DNA TGTGCCAGCAGCCAACCTGACAGGTTTAACTATGGCTACACCTTC. It specifies CASSQPDRFNYGYTF. The genes are TRBV6-1 and TRBJ1-2; D possibly corresponds to TRBD1 (6 bases). This CDR3 region has 15 residues. Trimming left V 6 bases short and J 1 base short, with 15 bases between. In germline, CDR1 is MNHNS, CDR2 SASEGT.